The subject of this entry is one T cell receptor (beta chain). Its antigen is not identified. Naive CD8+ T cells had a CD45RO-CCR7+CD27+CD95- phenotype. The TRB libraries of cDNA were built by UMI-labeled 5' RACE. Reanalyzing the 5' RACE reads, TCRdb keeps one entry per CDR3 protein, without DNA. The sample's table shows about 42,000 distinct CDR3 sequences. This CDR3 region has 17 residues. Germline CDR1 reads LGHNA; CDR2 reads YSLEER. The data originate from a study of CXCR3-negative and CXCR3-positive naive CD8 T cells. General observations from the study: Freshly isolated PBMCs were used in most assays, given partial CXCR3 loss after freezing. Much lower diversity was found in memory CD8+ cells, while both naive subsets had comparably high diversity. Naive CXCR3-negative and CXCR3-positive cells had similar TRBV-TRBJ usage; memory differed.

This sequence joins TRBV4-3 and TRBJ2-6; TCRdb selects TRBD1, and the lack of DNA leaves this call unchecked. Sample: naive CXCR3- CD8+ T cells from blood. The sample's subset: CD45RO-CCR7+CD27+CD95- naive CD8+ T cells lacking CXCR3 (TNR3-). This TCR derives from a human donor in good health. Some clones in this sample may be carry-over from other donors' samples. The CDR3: CASSQEGSGTGANVLTF.